The clone carrying this T cell receptor beta chain was observed a few times. Its antigen is still unknown. TCRdb passed the 5' RACE reads through MiXCR, listing each CDR3 protein once. The sample has about 920,000 distinct CDR3 sequences; 9% to 15% are singletons. This record comes from a study of identical twins. General observations from the study: For monozygotic twins, models underestimated out-of-frame TCR alpha sharing. Possibly, invariant MAIT and iNKT cells partly confounded zero-insertion analyses.

With 8 bases removed from V and 0 bases from J, the gap between germline ends came to 11 bases. The CDR3 spans 13 residues. Germline CDR1 reads ENHRY; CDR2 reads SYGVKD. Everyone who donated was a healthy Caucasian. This same sample was also taken into another study, of yellow fever vaccine responses in identical twins.

The clonotype originates from a woman between 18 and 29 years old in good health. V usage is TRBV10-3 and J usage is TRBJ2-7; D is ambiguous. The sample consisted of PBMCs. The CDR3: CAIANAGSYEQYF. The CDR3 nucleotides are TGTGCCATCGCCAACGCCGGCTCCTACGAGCAGTACTTC.